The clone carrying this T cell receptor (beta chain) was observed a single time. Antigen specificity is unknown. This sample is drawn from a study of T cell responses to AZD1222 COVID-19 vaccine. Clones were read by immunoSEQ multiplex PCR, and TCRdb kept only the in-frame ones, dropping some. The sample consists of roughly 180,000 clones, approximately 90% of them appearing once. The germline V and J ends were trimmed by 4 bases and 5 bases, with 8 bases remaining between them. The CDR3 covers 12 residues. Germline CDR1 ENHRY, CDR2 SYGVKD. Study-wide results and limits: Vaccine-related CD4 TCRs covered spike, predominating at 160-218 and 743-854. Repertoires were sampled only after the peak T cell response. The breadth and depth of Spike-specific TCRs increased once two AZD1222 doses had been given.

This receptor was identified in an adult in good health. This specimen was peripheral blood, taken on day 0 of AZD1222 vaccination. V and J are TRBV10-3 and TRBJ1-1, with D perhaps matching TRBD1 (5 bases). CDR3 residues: CAISGGGTEAFF. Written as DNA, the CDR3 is TGTGCCATCAGTGGTGGGGGTACTGAAGCTTTCTTT.